This entry lists 4 T cell receptor beta chains sequenced from one sample in a study of tissue T cells after allogeneic stem cell transplantation. This sample's time point: mouse harvest day 14 after allogeneic transplant. Mouse grafts combined 10^7 T-cell-depleted bone marrow cells with 10^6 splenic CD5+ T cells. Here immunoSEQ multiplex PCR was the method, and the copy in TCRdb shows in-frame clones only, minus some. The data contain 2,000 to 3,000 clones, 40% to 55% of them seen just once; the ten biggest clones take up approximately 15%. The material sequenced was gut tissue. The source of these receptors is a female BALB/c mouse given C57BL/6 T cells with graft-versus-host disease after an allogeneic hematopoietic cell transplant.

This clone has just a few counts. Gene names follow the mouse nomenclature. The CDR3 extends 1 residue past the end of the read, so its final part is completed from the germline J gene. This rearrangement joins TRBV12-1 to TRBJ2-3; 10 bases map to TRBD2. V lost 2 bases to trimming and J lost 0 bases; unmatched junction nucleotides: 1. The CDR3 length is 15 residues. Germline-derived CDR1 and CDR2 are SGHSN and HYEKVE. The part of the CDR3 DNA that was read is TGTGCCAGCTCTCCTGGGGGGGCCAGTGCAGAAACGCTGTAT. This encodes CASSPGGASAETLY. Given in full, the CDR3 is CASSPGGASAETLYF. Filled out from reference TRBV12-1 and TRBJ2-3, the complete variable domain reads DSGVVQSPRHIIKEKGGRSVLTCIPISGHSNVVWYQQTLGKELKFLIQHYEKVERDKGFLPSRFSVQQFDDYHSEMNMSALELEDSAMYFCASSPGGASAETLYFGSGTRLTVL.

A note on this clone: Genes and germline are mouse. The read falls 1 residue short of the CDR3 end, and the missing part is taken from the germline J gene. The J gene is TRBJ1-1, the V gene TRBV4; no firm D call. The CDR3 covers 12 residues. Deletions cut 3 bases from V and 5 bases from J, with 7 bases between. Per germline, CDR1 LGHDT and CDR2 YNNKQL (reference sequence). The covered CDR3 bases are TGTGCCAGCAGCTATCAAAAAACAGAAGTCTTC. Encoded protein: CASSYQKTEVF. The CDR3 in full is CASSYQKTEVFF.

Concerning this clone itself: Mouse germline and gene names are used. The observed sequence ends 1 residue before the CDR3 terminus, with the missing tail filled in from the germline J gene. V gene TRBV3 combines with J gene TRBJ2-7; the match to TRBD1 covers 12 bases. The V segment lost 3 bases and the J segment 7 bases; nucleotides outside the gene matches: 4. The CDR3 loop spans 14 amino acids. Per germline, CDR1 SNHLY and CDR2 FYNGKV (reference sequence). CDR3 bases read: TGTGCCAGCAGCTTGGGGGACAGGGGGCGAGAACAGTAC. Its translation is CASSLGDRGREQY. The whole CDR3 sequence reads CASSLGDRGREQYF.

In the case of this clone: Genes and germline are mouse. The CDR3 end falls 1 residue outside the read, so it is completed with the germline J gene. The genes are TRBV3 and TRBJ2-4; 8 nucleotides align to TRBD2. The V gene end was trimmed by 8 bases and the J gene end by 3 bases; junction bases not matched to a gene: 4. Germline CDR1 SNHLY, CDR2 FYNGKV (reference sequence). This CDR3 has 13 amino acids. The sequenced CDR3 bases are TGTGCCAGCTCCGGGGGGGCCCAAAACACCTTGTAC. It translates to CASSGGAQNTLY. Given in full, the CDR3 is CASSGGAQNTLYF.